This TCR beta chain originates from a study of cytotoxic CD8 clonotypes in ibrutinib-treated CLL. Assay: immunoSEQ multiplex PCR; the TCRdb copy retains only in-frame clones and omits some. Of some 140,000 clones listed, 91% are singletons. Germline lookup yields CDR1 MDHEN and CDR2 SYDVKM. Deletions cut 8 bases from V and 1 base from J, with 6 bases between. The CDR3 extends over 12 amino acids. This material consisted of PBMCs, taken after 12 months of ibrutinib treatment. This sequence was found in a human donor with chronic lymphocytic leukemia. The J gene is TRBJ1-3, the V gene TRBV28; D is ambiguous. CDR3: CASLASGNTIYF. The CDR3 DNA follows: TGTGCCAGCTTGGCGTCTGGAAACACCATATATTTT. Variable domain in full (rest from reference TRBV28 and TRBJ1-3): DVKVTQSSRYLVKRTGEKVFLECVQDMDHENMFWYRQDPGLGLRLIYFSYDVKMKEKGDIPEGYSVSREKKERFSLILESASTNQTSMYLCASLASGNTIYFGEGSWLTVV.